This TCR beta chain comes out of a study of cytomegalovirus exposure and HLA in healthy donors. Study-wide findings and caveats: In terms of immune exposure information, only CMV serostatus was available. Previously analyzed data showed that most TCR beta V segments were productive at a frequency of about 90% or about 30%.

Germline V gene sequence: CDR1 MDHEN, CDR2 SYDVKM. V shed 5 bases, J shed 4 bases, and the junction held 7 bases outside the gene matches. CDR3 length: 15 residues. In this sample, this clone turned up once. As yet, its antigen is unknown. PCR involved 60 Vbeta and 13 Jbeta primers. The repertoire was sequenced with immunoSEQ multiplex PCR; TCRdb's copy has only in-frame clones and lacks some. Of 95,000 to 100,000 clones in the sample, over 65% were seen once. This receptor was obtained from a man between 60 and 70 years old in good health and CMV-seropositive. The genes are TRBV28 and TRBJ2-7; 11 bases agree with TRBD1. Sequencing input: PBMCs. This CDR3 reads CASSQAGTGGYEQYF. The CDR3 nucleotides are TGTGCCAGCAGTCAAGCGGGGACAGGGGGTTACGAGCAGTACTTC.